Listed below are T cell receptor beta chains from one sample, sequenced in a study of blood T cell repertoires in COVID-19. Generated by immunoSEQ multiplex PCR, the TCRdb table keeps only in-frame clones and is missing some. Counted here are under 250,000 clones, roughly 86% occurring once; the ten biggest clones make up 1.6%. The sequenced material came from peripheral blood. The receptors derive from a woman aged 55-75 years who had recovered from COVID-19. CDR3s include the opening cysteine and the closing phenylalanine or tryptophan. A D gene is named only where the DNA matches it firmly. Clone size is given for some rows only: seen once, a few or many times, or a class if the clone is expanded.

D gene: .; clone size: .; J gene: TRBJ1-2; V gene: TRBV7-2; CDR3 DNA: TGTGCCAGCAGCTTAGGATGGGTCGCGGACTATGGCTACACCTTC; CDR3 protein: CASSLGWVADYGYTF
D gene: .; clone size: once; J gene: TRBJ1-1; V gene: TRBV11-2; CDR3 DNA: TGTGCCAGCAGCTTCACCGGGCGGGACACTGAAGCTTTCTTT; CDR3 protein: CASSFTGRDTEAFF
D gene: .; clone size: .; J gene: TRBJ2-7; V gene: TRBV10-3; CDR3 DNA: TGTGCCATCAGGCCGCAGGGGAATGAAGAGCAGTACTTC; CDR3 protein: CAIRPQGNEEQYF
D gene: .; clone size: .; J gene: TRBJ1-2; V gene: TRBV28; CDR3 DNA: TGTGCCAGCAGGCCCACCCCTACAGGAATTTTCTATGGCTACACCTTC; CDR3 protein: CASRPTPTGIFYGYTF
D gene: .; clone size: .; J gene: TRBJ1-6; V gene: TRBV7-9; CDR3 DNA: TGTGCCAGCAGCTTTGGTCAGGGTGGTTCACCCCTCCACTTT; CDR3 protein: CASSFGQGGSPLHF
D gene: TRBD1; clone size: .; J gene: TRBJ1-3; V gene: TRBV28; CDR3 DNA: TGTGCCAGCTTACCCAACAGGGGTTTTAGCTCTGGAAACACCATATATTTT; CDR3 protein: CASLPNRGFSSGNTIYF
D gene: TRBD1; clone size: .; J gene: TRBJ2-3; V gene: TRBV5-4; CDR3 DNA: TGTGCCAGCAGCGCCCGACAGGGTAGAACGCAGTATTTT; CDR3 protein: CASSARQGRTQYF
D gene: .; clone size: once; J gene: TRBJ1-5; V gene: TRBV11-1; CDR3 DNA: TGTGCCAGCAGCTTAGGACCCGGAGCGGGCCAGCCCCAGCATTTT; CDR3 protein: CASSLGPGAGQPQHF
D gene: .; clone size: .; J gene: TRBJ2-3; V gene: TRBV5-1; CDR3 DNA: TGCGCCAGCAGCTTGTTGAAGAGGGGGGGCTCAGATACGCAGTATTTT; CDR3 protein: CASSLLKRGGSDTQYF
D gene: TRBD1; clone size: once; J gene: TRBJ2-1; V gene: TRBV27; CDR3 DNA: TGTGCCAGCAGGCCCGGGACAGGGGTCTACAATGAGCAGTTCTTC; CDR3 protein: CASRPGTGVYNEQFF
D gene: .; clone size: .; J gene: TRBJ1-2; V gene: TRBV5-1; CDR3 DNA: TGCGCCAGCAGCTTGGTGCAGGGGAGCTATGGCTACACCTTC; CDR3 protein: CASSLVQGSYGYTF
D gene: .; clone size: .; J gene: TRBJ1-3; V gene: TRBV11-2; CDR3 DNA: TGTGCCAGCAGCTTCGCGGGACTTAGCTCTGGAAACACCATATATTTT; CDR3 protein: CASSFAGLSSGNTIYF
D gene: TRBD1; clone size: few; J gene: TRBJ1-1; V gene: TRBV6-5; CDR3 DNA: TGTGCCAGCAGCGACAGGGGGAACACTGAAGCTTTCTTT; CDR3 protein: CASSDRGNTEAFF
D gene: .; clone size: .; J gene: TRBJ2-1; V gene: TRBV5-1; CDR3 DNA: TGCGCCAGCAGCTCGATGGGACAAGGCAATGAGCAGTTCTTC; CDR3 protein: CASSSMGQGNEQFF
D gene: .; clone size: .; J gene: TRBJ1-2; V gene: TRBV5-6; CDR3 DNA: TGTGCCAGCAGCTGGGCGGGTGGCTACACCTTC; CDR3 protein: CASSWAGGYTF
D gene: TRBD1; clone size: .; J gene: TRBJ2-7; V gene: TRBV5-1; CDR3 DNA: TGCGCCAGCAGCTTTTTTCCTCCGGGACAGGGGGCTCACGAGCAGTACTTC; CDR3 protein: CASSFFPPGQGAHEQYF